Following are 9 T cell receptor beta chains from one sample sequenced in a study of spatial heterogeneity in lung cancer (dated 2019 in TCRdb). Summary of the overall study and its limitations: The tumor nonsynonymous mutation count correlated with the number of expanded intratumoral alpha and beta TCRs.

Library construction relied on 5' RACE. The instrument given in TCRdb is NextSeq 500. Clones were called with MiXCR by TCRdb after fastp trimmed the public reads at Q25, and only in-frame beta chains were retained. Rows merge per CDR3 protein into single entries with the most common DNA and genes. Recorded for this sample are approximately 9,700 distinct CDR3 sequences; around 12% of them occurred a single time. Roughly 10% of the sample is taken by the ten largest. The sample's time point label, decoded: sample taken at primary tumor resection. These TCRs' antigens remain unknown. Sequencing was performed on lung tumor tissue, taken at surgery. All receptors come from a male donor with early-stage non-small cell lung cancer.

This clonotype has ten or more counts. This beta chain slipped into a library made for alpha chains as a stray read, so its size is not meaningful. V and J are TRBV29-1 and TRBJ2-7, with TRBD2 matching over 9 bases. Unmatched junction bases numbered 6, after V lost 3 bases and J lost 6 bases. Germline CDR1 is SQVTM and CDR2 is ANQGSEA. The CDR3 loop spans 13 amino acids. The CDR3 region has the DNA TGCAGCGTTGACCTGGGCGGGAGGGGCGAGCAGTACTTC. It encodes CSVDLGGRGEQYF.

By proportion, this clonotype is medium-sized. This beta chain lies outside the target of a library built for alpha chains; its clone size means little. The chain employs TRBV27 and TRBJ1-6, with D uncertain. Per germline, CDR1 MNHEY and CDR2 SMNVEV (reference sequence). This CDR3 has 15 residues. V lost 6 bases, J lost 7 bases, and 16 bases lay in between. Here the CDR3 DNA reads TGTGCCAGCAGGCCCTCATCGTACGGGAATTCACCCCTCCACTTT. This codes for CASRPSSYGNSPLHF.

This clonotype was counted ten times or more. Being off target in a library aimed at alpha chains, this beta chain has a size of little meaning. The chain carries TRBV6-2 or TRBV6-3 and TRBJ2-7, with 7 positions matching TRBD2. The CDR3 sequence is 15 residues long. The V segment lost 2 bases and the J segment 0 bases; nucleotides outside the gene matches: 4. The germline gives CDR1 MNHEY, CDR2 SVGEGT. CDR3 amino acids: CASSYLADFSYEQYF. The CDR3 nucleotides are TGTGCCAGCAGTTACCTAGCGGACTTCTCCTACGAGCAGTACTTC.

This clonotype was detected many times. The library was prepared for alpha chains; this beta chain is a stray read, so its frequency means little. V is TRBV12-2 and J is TRBJ2-4; the DNA was not compared with TRBD1, the D call given in the table. TRBV12-2 is recorded as a pseudogene. The CDR3 runs to 21 residues. This CDR3 reads CASRFQVTGVSGLLTKNIQYF. The CDR3 nucleotides are TGTGCAAGTCGCTTCCAAGTTACAGGGGTTTCTGGCCTTCTAACCAAAAACATTCAGTACTTC.

Ten or more counts support this clonotype. Being off target in a library aimed at alpha chains, this beta chain has a size of little meaning. This chain joins TRBV20-1 and TRBJ2-3; maybe TRBD2 (6 bases). The germline CDR1 and CDR2 sequences are DFQATT and SNEGSKA (reference sequence). Between the trimmed V and J ends, which lost 3 bases and 7 bases, there was a span of 14 bases. The length of the CDR3 is 13 residues. The CDR3 loop is CSARGGIENTQYF. The DNA of the CDR3 is TGCAGTGCTAGGGGCGGGATAGAAAATACGCAGTATTTT.

This clonotype was seen repeatedly, ten times or more. A library made for alpha chains picked up this beta chain off target, so its size means little. This chain connects TRBV20-1 to TRBJ1-6, with D possibly TRBD1 on 6 matching bases. The CDR3 totals 15 residues. The germline CDR1 and CDR2 sequences are DFQATT and SNEGSKA (reference sequence). V lost 6 bases to trimming and J lost 6 bases, with 18 bases between them. CDR3 DNA sequence: TGCAGTGCCCCCCACCAGGGGAAACTTAATTCACCCCTCCACTTT. Translation: CSAPHQGKLNSPLHF.

This clonotype was picked up a small number of times. Because the library targeted alpha chains, this beta chain is an off-target read whose size means little. V usage is TRBV7-3 and J usage is TRBJ2-2; the D is unclear. The V end was cut by 5 bases, the J end by 4 bases, with 11 bases between. CDR3 length: 14 residues. Looked up from germline, CDR1 is SGHTA and CDR2 is FQGTGA. The DNA for the CDR3 is TGTGCCAGCAGCGATGCAGAGGTCACCGGGGAGCTGTTTTTT. Its translation: CASSDAEVTGELFF.

This clonotype was seen repeatedly, ten times or more. Because the library targeted alpha chains, this beta chain is an off-target read whose size means little. V gene TRBV27 combines with J gene TRBJ2-5, with TRBD2 matching over 10 bases. The CDR3 runs 16 residues. Germline V lookup: CDR1 MNHEY, CDR2 SMNVEV (reference sequence). The junction had 5 bases not matched to a gene; V was cut back by 3 bases and J by 1 base. As DNA, the CDR3 is TGTGCCAGCAGTTTCTCGGGACTAGCGTTCCAAGAGACCCAGTACTTC. Protein product: CASSFSGLAFQETQYF.

This clonotype is judged medium-sized (0.01 to 0.1%). The size of this beta chain means little, since it is a stray read in a library made for alpha chains. The rearrangement uses TRBV11-2 and TRBJ2-3; 13 bases are shared with TRBD2. J gave up 3 bases and V 0 bases, and 3 bases lay outside the gene matches. The germline V gene has CDR1 SGHAT and CDR2 FQNNGV. This CDR3 has 17 residues. The DNA of the CDR3 is TGTGCCAGCAGCTTAGATGGACTAGCGGGAGATACAGATACGCAGTATTTT. This translates into CASSLDGLAGDTDTQYF.